The rows below give T cell receptor beta chains drawn from one sample of a study of cytomegalovirus exposure and HLA in healthy donors. TCRdb keeps only in-frame clones here, not all; method: immunoSEQ multiplex PCR. The sample yields roughly 110,000 clones, roughly four fifths seen once. The sample was PBMCs. These receptors were collected from a woman in her forties or fifties in good health and CMV-seropositive. Each CDR3 is given with its conserved first and last residue. A D gene is named only where the DNA matches it firmly. The size field is filled for only some rows; it gives once, few, many or a size class.

d_gene	abundance	v_gene	j_gene	CDR3aa	CDR3nt
NA	once	TRBV7-2	TRBJ1-2	CASSPVYGYTF	TGTGCCAGCAGCCCCGTTTATGGCTACACCTTC
NA	NA	TRBV29-1	TRBJ1-1	CSARGRGGKETEAFF	TGCAGCGCGAGGGGGAGGGGCGGGAAAGAAACTGAAGCTTTCTTT
TRBD1	many	TRBV27	TRBJ2-3	CASSYTRTGNLQGTQYF	TGTGCCAGCAGTTATACTCGGACAGGGAATCTGCAGGGTACGCAGTATTTT
NA	few	TRBV6-5	TRBJ2-7	CASSQDRSYEQYF	TGTGCCAGCAGCCAGGACAGATCCTACGAGCAGTACTTC
NA	NA	TRBV6-1	TRBJ2-2	CASSAVTGTIRTGELFF	TGTGCCAGCAGTGCCGTAACAGGGACGATCAGAACCGGGGAGCTGTTTTTT
NA	NA	TRBV7-9	TRBJ1-2	CSSSFAGGGYTF	TGTTCCAGCAGCTTCGCGGGGGGGGGCTACACCTTC
TRBD1	NA	TRBV7-9	TRBJ1-4	CASSPGQGATNEKLFF	TGTGCCAGCAGCCCCGGACAGGGGGCGACTAATGAAAAACTGTTTTTT
NA	NA	TRBV4-3	TRBJ1-4	CASSQEGPPGEKLFF	TGCGCCAGCAGCCAAGAAGGCCCCCCGGGTGAAAAACTGTTTTTT
NA	NA	TRBV7-2	TRBJ1-2	CASSTPLRPGKYGYTF	TGTGCCAGCAGCACCCCCCTTCGGCCAGGGAAATATGGCTACACCTTC
NA	once	TRBV10-3	TRBJ1-5	CAISDGLNSNQPQHF	TGTGCCATCAGTGACGGGTTGAATAGCAATCAGCCCCAGCATTTT
NA	NA	TRBV7-9	TRBJ2-7	CASSPGRDRTHEQYF	TGTGCCAGCAGCCCGGGGAGGGACAGGACCCACGAGCAGTACTTC
TRBD1	NA	TRBV7-2	TRBJ1-2	CASSPGPDRGYGYTF	TGTGCCAGCAGCCCTGGACCGGACAGGGGCTATGGCTACACCTTC
TRBD1	NA	TRBV11-2	TRBJ1-6	CASSLRGGRPLNSPLHF	TGTGCCAGCAGCCTAAGAGGGGGCAGGCCCCTGAATTCACCCCTCCACTTT
NA	NA	TRBV4-3	TRBJ2-5	CASSQDSRETQYF	TGCGCCAGCAGCCAAGATTCCAGGGAGACCCAGTACTTC
NA	few	TRBV30	TRBJ1-4	CAWSAVGQGNEKLFF	TGTGCCTGGAGCGCTGTGGGGCAGGGTAATGAAAAACTGTTTTTT
NA	once	TRBV7-9	TRBJ1-3	CSSSSPTGFFGNTIYF	TGTTCCAGCAGCTCACCAACAGGGTTTTTTGGAAACACCATATATTTT
TRBD2	NA	TRBV30	TRBJ2-3	CAWSPGLAGSTDTQYF	TGTGCCTGGAGCCCCGGACTAGCGGGGAGCACAGATACGCAGTATTTT
NA	NA	TRBV4-2	TRBJ1-4	CASSQDRPLKGNEKLFF	TGTGCCAGCAGCCAAGATCGGCCGCTTAAGGGGAATGAAAAACTGTTTTTT
TRBD2	once	TRBV5-1	TRBJ2-2	CASSLISGGVNTGELFF	TGCGCCAGCAGCTTGATCAGCGGGGGGGTGAACACCGGGGAGCTGTTTTTT
NA	NA	TRBV5-4	TRBJ1-2	CASSLEAGNAYGYTF	TGTGCCAGCAGCTTGGAGGCGGGGAACGCCTATGGCTACACCTTC
TRBD2	NA	TRBV6-5	TRBJ2-5	CASSLWEGTTKETQYF	TGTGCCAGCAGTTTGTGGGAGGGTACGACAAAAGAGACCCAGTACTTC
NA	NA	TRBV5-1	TRBJ1-5	CASSPDGEFHQPQHF	TGCGCCAGCAGCCCTGACGGGGAATTCCATCAGCCCCAGCATTTT
NA	NA	TRBV28	TRBJ1-1	CASSFGGSRTEAFF	TGTGCCAGCAGTTTCGGGGGGAGTCGGACTGAAGCTTTCTTT
NA	NA	TRBV6-1	TRBJ1-5	CASSEGPYNQPQHF	TGTGCCAGCAGTGAGGGGCCCTACAATCAGCCCCAGCATTTT
TRBD1	NA	TRBV19	TRBJ2-3	CASSIEGATTDTQYF	TGTGCCAGTAGTATTGAGGGGGCGACCACAGATACGCAGTATTTT
TRBD1	NA	TRBV29-1	TRBJ2-5	CSVTTGGETQYF	TGCAGCGTGACGACAGGGGGGGAGACCCAGTACTTC
NA	NA	TRBV28	TRBJ1-2	CASRELQGKTKWGYTF	TGTGCCAGCAGAGAACTACAGGGCAAGACTAAGTGGGGATACACCTTC
TRBD1	NA	TRBV7-7	TRBJ1-2	CASSPLGGGTGGYTF	TGTGCCAGCAGCCCTCTTGGAGGGGGCACTGGGGGCTACACCTTC
NA	NA	TRBV27	TRBJ2-1	CASSLGQGKQFF	TGTGCCAGCAGTTTAGGGCAGGGGAAGCAGTTCTTC
TRBD1	once	TRBV11-2	TRBJ1-2	CASSLGTYGTGNYGYTF	TGTGCCAGCAGCTTAGGCACCTACGGGACAGGAAACTATGGCTACACCTTC
NA	NA	TRBV4-2	TRBJ1-1	CASSQTDTLPPNTEAFF	TGTGCCAGCAGCCAAACGGACACCCTCCCTCCGAACACTGAAGCTTTCTTT
TRBD1	NA	TRBV5-1	TRBJ2-2	CASSLGQGIGTGELFF	TGCGCCAGCAGTCTGGGACAGGGGATTGGAACCGGGGAGCTGTTTTTT
NA	NA	TRBV4-2	TRBJ1-6	CASSQSGKADSPLHF	TGTGCCAGCAGCCAGTCCGGGAAGGCTGATTCACCCCTCCACTTT
NA	NA	TRBV4-2	TRBJ1-2	CASSQDSGLNYGYTF	TGTGCCAGCAGCCAAGATTCAGGACTTAACTATGGCTACACCTTC
NA	NA	TRBV9	TRBJ2-1	CASSPREWGNNEQFF	TGTGCCAGCAGCCCCCGGGAGTGGGGGAACAATGAGCAGTTCTTC
TRBD1	NA	TRBV7-3	TRBJ1-6	CASSRNPGQSNSPLHF	TGTGCCAGCAGCCGGAATCCGGGACAGAGTAATTCACCCCTCCACTTT
TRBD2	few	TRBV19	TRBJ2-1	CASSVLLANRREQFF	TGTGCCAGTAGTGTGTTACTAGCGAATCGAAGGGAGCAGTTCTTC
TRBD1	NA	TRBV5-1	TRBJ1-1	CASSRGPFGQGNTEAFF	TGCGCCAGCAGCAGGGGGCCTTTTGGACAGGGGAACACTGAAGCTTTCTTT
NA	NA	TRBV5-1	TRBJ1-2	CASRPTGNYGYTF	TGCGCCAGCAGACCTACAGGGAACTATGGCTACACCTTC
NA	NA	TRBV10-3	TRBJ1-4	CAISAGGSNEKLFF	TGTGCCATCAGTGCGGGGGGTAGCAATGAAAAACTGTTTTTT
TRBD1	NA	TRBV6-4	TRBJ1-2	CASSDSPGTGDGYTF	TGTGCCAGCAGTGACTCTCCCGGGACAGGGGATGGCTACACCTTC
TRBD1	NA	TRBV23-1	TRBJ1-1	CASSRPGQGRVTEAFF	TGCGCCAGCAGTCGTCCGGGACAGGGACGAGTAACTGAAGCTTTCTTT
TRBD2	NA	TRBV4-2	TRBJ2-3	CASSHGLVSTDTQYF	TGTGCCAGCAGCCATGGACTAGTGAGCACAGATACGCAGTATTTT
TRBD2	NA	TRBV5-1	TRBJ2-1	CASSSVFSGGKNEQFF	TGCGCCAGCAGCTCCGTCTTTAGCGGGGGTAAAAATGAGCAGTTCTTC
TRBD2	NA	TRBV10-1	TRBJ2-4	CASSNGGDLAKNIQYF	TGCGCCAGCAGTAATGGGGGGGATCTAGCCAAAAACATTCAGTACTTC
NA	NA	TRBV7-9	TRBJ2-7	CASSSGFSYEQYF	TGTGCCAGCAGCTCAGGATTCTCCTACGAGCAGTACTTC
TRBD2	NA	TRBV7-2	TRBJ2-5	CASSLGRLAGSQETQYF	TGTGCCAGCAGCTTAGGGCGGCTAGCGGGTTCCCAAGAGACCCAGTACTTC